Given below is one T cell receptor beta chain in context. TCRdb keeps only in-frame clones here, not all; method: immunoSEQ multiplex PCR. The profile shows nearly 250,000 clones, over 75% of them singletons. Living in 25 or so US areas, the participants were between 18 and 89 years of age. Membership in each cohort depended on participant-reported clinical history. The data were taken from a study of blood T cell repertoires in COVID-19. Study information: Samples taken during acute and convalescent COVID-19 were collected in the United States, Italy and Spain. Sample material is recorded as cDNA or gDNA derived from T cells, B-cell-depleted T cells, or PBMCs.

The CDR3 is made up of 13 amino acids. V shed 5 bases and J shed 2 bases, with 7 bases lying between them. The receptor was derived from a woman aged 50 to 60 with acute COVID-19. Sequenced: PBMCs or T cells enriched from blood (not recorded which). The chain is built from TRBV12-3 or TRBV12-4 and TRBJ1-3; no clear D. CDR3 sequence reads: CASSRVTGNTIYF. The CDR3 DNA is TGTGCCAGCAGTCGGGTTACTGGAAACACCATATATTTT.